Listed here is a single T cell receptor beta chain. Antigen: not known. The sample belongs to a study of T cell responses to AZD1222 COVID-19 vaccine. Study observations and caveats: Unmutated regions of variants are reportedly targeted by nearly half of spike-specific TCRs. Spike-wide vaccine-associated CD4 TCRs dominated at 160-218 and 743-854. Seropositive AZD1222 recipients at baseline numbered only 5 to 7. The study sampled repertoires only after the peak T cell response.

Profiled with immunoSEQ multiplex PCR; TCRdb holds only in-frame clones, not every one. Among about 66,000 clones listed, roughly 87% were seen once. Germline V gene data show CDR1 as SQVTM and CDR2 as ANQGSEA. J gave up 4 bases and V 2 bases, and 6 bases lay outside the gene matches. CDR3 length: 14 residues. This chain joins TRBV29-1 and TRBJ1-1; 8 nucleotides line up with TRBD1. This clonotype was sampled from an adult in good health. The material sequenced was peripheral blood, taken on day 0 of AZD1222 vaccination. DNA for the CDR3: TGCAGCGTTGAAACAGGACAGGGCATCACTGAAGCTTTCTTT. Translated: CSVETGQGITEAFF.